The rows below give T cell receptor beta chains drawn from one sample of a study of cytomegalovirus exposure and HLA in healthy donors. Repertoires were generated with immunoSEQ multiplex PCR, while TCRdb's copy carries only in-frame clones and drops some. The listing contains 93,000 or so clones. Specimen: PBMCs. The source of these receptors is a man in his forties or fifties in good health and CMV-seronegative. The CDR3 runs from the conserved cysteine through the conserved F or W. The D gene is left open where the match is weak.

j_gene	d_gene	v_gene	CDR3nt	CDR3aa
TRBJ2-5	TRBD2	TRBV28	TGTGCCAGCAGTTTGAGGCCGACTAGCGACGAGACCCAGTACTTC	CASSLRPTSDETQYF
TRBJ2-1	.	TRBV11-3	TGTGCCAGCAGCTTAGGTACAGGGAGCTCCTACAATGAGCAGTTCTTC	CASSLGTGSSYNEQFF
TRBJ2-5	.	TRBV10-1	TGCGCCAGCAGTGTCCAGGGTGGGGAGACCCAGTACTTC	CASSVQGGETQYF
TRBJ2-3	TRBD1	TRBV4-3	TGCGCCAGCAGCCAAGATGAGCAGGGGGCGGATACGCAGTATTTT	CASSQDEQGADTQYF
TRBJ2-3	TRBD2	TRBV10-3	TGTGCCATCAGAAGCGGGACTAGCGGGGCGAGGGATACGCAGTATTTT	CAIRSGTSGARDTQYF
TRBJ2-1	TRBD2	TRBV9	TGTGCCAGCAGCGGACTAGCGGACCTCTACAATGAGCAGTTCTTC	CASSGLADLYNEQFF
TRBJ2-1	.	TRBV5-4	TGTGCCAGCAGCCCCAGTAAAGGCGGCGGCAGCTCCTACAATGAGCAGTTCTTC	CASSPSKGGGSSYNEQFF
TRBJ2-5	TRBD1	TRBV10-2	TGCGCCAGCAGGGGCGGGACAGGGAATATACAAGAGACCCAGTACTTC	CASRGGTGNIQETQYF
TRBJ2-1	TRBD1	TRBV14	TGTGCCAGCAGCATAACAGGGGAGTACCGCAATGAGCAGTTCTTC	CASSITGEYRNEQFF
TRBJ1-4	TRBD1	TRBV9	TGTGCCAGCAGCCTGGATACAGGGGGCCTTGAAAAACTGTTTTTT	CASSLDTGGLEKLFF
TRBJ2-2	TRBD1	TRBV6-5	TGTGCCAGCAGTTTTACAGGGGGCAACACCGGGGAGCTGTTTTTT	CASSFTGGNTGELFF
TRBJ1-2	.	TRBV7-9	TGTGCCAGCAGCTTAGGCCGCGACAGTAGCTACACCTTC	CASSLGRDSSYTF
TRBJ1-1	TRBD1	TRBV7-2	TGTGCCAGCAGCCAAACAGGGGTGGGACAAGCTTTCTTT	CASSQTGVGQAFF
TRBJ2-5	.	TRBV30	TGTGCAATATGGGGGGGCTCCATGGGAGAGACCCAGTACTTC	CAIWGGSMGETQYF
TRBJ1-5	.	TRBV5-6	TGTGCCAGCAACTCTTGGGGGGGCGCGTCCCAGCATTTT	CASNSWGGASQHF
TRBJ2-7	.	TRBV10-2	TGCGCCAGCAGTCGACAGGAGGCCTTCGAGCAGTACTTC	CASSRQEAFEQYF
TRBJ2-2	TRBD1	TRBV19	TGTGCCAGTACCTCGGACAGGGGCGCAGGGTACACCGGGGAGCTGTTTTTT	CASTSDRGAGYTGELFF
TRBJ2-1	.	TRBV5-4	TGTGCCAGCAGTCAGGGACAAGTGTCGTACAATGAGCAGTTCTTC	CASSQGQVSYNEQFF
TRBJ2-4	.	TRBV29-1	TGCAGCGTGATAGGACAGGGAGGGGGCATTCAGTACTTC	CSVIGQGGGIQYF
TRBJ1-1	TRBD1	TRBV28	TGTGCCAGCAGTCCATCAACAGGGGTCGGGACTGAAGCTTTCTTT	CASSPSTGVGTEAFF
TRBJ1-3	.	TRBV9	TGTGCCAGCAGCGTAGGACAGGACTCTGGAAACACCATATATTTT	CASSVGQDSGNTIYF
TRBJ1-2	.	TRBV29-1	TGCAGCGTTGAAGATCTGGGAGGGGCCCTGGGGTATGGCTACACCTTC	CSVEDLGGALGYGYTF
TRBJ2-7	TRBD1	TRBV7-9	TGTGCCAGCAGCGCCCGGGACAGATATGACGAGCAGTACTTC	CASSARDRYDEQYF
TRBJ2-7	.	TRBV10-3	TGTGCCATCAGTGACACAGGGTTCAGCTCCTACGAGCAGTACTTC	CAISDTGFSSYEQYF
TRBJ2-3	.	TRBV25-1	TGTGCCAGCTGGGGACTGAACCGGGCAGATACGCAGTATTTT	CASWGLNRADTQYF
TRBJ1-1	.	TRBV28	TGTGCCAGCAGTTTGTCTAGAGGTAGCACTGAAGCTTTCTTT	CASSLSRGSTEAFF
TRBJ2-2	.	TRBV4-3	TGCGCCAGCAGCCAAGATGGCGGGGTGGTCGGGGAGCTGTTTTTT	CASSQDGGVVGELFF
TRBJ2-5	TRBD2	TRBV10-1	TGCGCCAGCAGCGCTCTAGCGGCCCAAGAGACCCAGTACTTC	CASSALAAQETQYF
TRBJ2-1	.	TRBV5-4	TGTGCCAGCAGCTTGACAGGTCCCTACAATGAGCAGTTCTTC	CASSLTGPYNEQFF
TRBJ2-7	.	TRBV10-3	TGTGCCAGTGGGACCGCGGGGGCTGAGCAGTACTTC	CASGTAGAEQYF
TRBJ1-2	TRBD1	TRBV5-1	TGCGCCAGCAGCTTGGGGGGGACAGACTATGGCTACACCTTC	CASSLGGTDYGYTF
TRBJ2-7	.	TRBV5-6	TGTGCCAGCAGCTTGGGAGGGACTCCCCTCGAGCAGTACTTC	CASSLGGTPLEQYF
TRBJ2-2	.	TRBV6-6	TGTGCCAGCAGTTACTCGTCGGGTCCCGGGGAGCTGTTTTTT	CASSYSSGPGELFF
TRBJ2-5	.	TRBV4-1	TGCGCCAGCAGCCAAGATGAGGAGACCCAGTACTTC	CASSQDEETQYF
TRBJ1-1	.	TRBV7-9	TGTGCCAGCAGCTTAGTGGGCTTGGTGAACACTGAAGCTTTCTTT	CASSLVGLVNTEAFF
TRBJ2-4	.	TRBV5-6	TGTGCCAGCAGCTTATCAGGCAATCGGAACATTCAGTACTTC	CASSLSGNRNIQYF
TRBJ2-7	.	TRBV4-1	TGCGCCAGCAGCCAAGATCCTACGGGGAGGCGCGAGCAGTACTTC	CASSQDPTGRREQYF
TRBJ1-2	.	TRBV18	TGTGCCAGCTCACCACCATCCAGGGAATTGTATGGCTACACCTTC	CASSPPSRELYGYTF
TRBJ2-7	TRBD2	TRBV5-1	TGCGCCAGCAGCGGCTTAGCGGGAGGGCCCCACGAGCAGTACTTC	CASSGLAGGPHEQYF
TRBJ2-1	TRBD2	TRBV29-1	TGCAGCGTACCTAGCGGGTCCAGCTCCTACAATGAGCAGTTCTTC	CSVPSGSSSYNEQFF
TRBJ1-1	.	TRBV7-9	TGTGCCAGCAGCTTAGTAAGGGAGGACACTGAAGCTTTCTTT	CASSLVREDTEAFF
TRBJ1-4	.	TRBV30	TGTGCCTGGAGTCCTGGGCAGACAACTAATGAAAAACTGTTTTTT	CAWSPGQTTNEKLFF
TRBJ2-7	.	TRBV5-1	TGCGCCAGCAGCTCCGGACAGACGAGCTCCTACGAGCAGTACTTC	CASSSGQTSSYEQYF
TRBJ1-3	TRBD1	TRBV7-9	TGTGCCAGCAGCTTAAACGCGAAGGGGGCATCGGGAAACACCATATATTTT	CASSLNAKGASGNTIYF
TRBJ2-3	TRBD1	TRBV7-2	TGTGCCAGCAGCTTAAAGCAGGGGGCAAAAGATACGCAGTATTTT	CASSLKQGAKDTQYF
TRBJ1-1	TRBD1	TRBV13	TGTGCCAGCAGCTTAGGGGGACAGGGGGACACTGAAGCTTTCTTT	CASSLGGQGDTEAFF
TRBJ2-1	TRBD2	TRBV6-5	TGTGCCAGCAGCAGACTAGCGGGGGGGCATAATGAGCAGTTCTTC	CASSRLAGGHNEQFF
TRBJ2-7	TRBD2	TRBV11-2	TGTGCCAGCAGCGCGGGAGTAAAAGGGGCACGGCAGTACTTC	CASSAGVKGARQYF
TRBJ1-2	.	TRBV4-3	TGCGCCAGCAGCCAAGGTACAGGGCTTGGGATGGGCTACACCTTC	CASSQGTGLGMGYTF
TRBJ2-6	TRBD1	TRBV10-3	TGTGCCATCAGTGAGGGGGACAGGGTGTCTGGGGCCAACGTCCTGACTTTC	CAISEGDRVSGANVLTF
TRBJ1-5	TRBD1	TRBV5-5	TGTGCCAGCAGCCGAGGACAGGGGGTCCAGCCCCAGCATTTT	CASSRGQGVQPQHF
TRBJ2-1	.	TRBV9	TGTGCCAGCAGCGTAGAGGGTAGCGGCTCCTACAATGAGCAGTTCTTC	CASSVEGSGSYNEQFF
TRBJ1-2	.	TRBV4-3	TGCGCCAGCAGCCCGGACTCCATACGATACTATGGCTACACCTTC	CASSPDSIRYYGYTF
TRBJ1-1	.	TRBV7-2	TGTGCCAGCAGCTTACCGACAGAGAACACTGAAGCTTTCTTT	CASSLPTENTEAFF
TRBJ2-3	TRBD2	TRBV6-1	TGTGCCAGCAGTGGGACTAGTCGCACAGATACGCAGTATTTT	CASSGTSRTDTQYF
TRBJ2-3	TRBD2	TRBV9	TGTGCCAGCAGCGCGCGGGGGGCTCGCACAGATACGCAGTATTTT	CASSARGARTDTQYF
TRBJ1-1	.	TRBV10-1	TGCGCCAGCAGTGAAAACAGGGTTATGAACACTGAAGCTTTCTTT	CASSENRVMNTEAFF
TRBJ2-5	TRBD1	TRBV6-5	TGTGCCAGCAGTGGGGGGGGACAGGGCCAAGAGACCCAGTACTTC	CASSGGGQGQETQYF
TRBJ1-4	.	TRBV19	TGTGCCAGTAGACCAAGTACGAGGGGGGGGACTAATGAAAAACTGTTTTTT	CASRPSTRGGTNEKLFF
TRBJ2-7	TRBD1	TRBV2	TGTGCCAGCATCCGGACAGGGGCCTACGAGCAGTACTTC	CASIRTGAYEQYF